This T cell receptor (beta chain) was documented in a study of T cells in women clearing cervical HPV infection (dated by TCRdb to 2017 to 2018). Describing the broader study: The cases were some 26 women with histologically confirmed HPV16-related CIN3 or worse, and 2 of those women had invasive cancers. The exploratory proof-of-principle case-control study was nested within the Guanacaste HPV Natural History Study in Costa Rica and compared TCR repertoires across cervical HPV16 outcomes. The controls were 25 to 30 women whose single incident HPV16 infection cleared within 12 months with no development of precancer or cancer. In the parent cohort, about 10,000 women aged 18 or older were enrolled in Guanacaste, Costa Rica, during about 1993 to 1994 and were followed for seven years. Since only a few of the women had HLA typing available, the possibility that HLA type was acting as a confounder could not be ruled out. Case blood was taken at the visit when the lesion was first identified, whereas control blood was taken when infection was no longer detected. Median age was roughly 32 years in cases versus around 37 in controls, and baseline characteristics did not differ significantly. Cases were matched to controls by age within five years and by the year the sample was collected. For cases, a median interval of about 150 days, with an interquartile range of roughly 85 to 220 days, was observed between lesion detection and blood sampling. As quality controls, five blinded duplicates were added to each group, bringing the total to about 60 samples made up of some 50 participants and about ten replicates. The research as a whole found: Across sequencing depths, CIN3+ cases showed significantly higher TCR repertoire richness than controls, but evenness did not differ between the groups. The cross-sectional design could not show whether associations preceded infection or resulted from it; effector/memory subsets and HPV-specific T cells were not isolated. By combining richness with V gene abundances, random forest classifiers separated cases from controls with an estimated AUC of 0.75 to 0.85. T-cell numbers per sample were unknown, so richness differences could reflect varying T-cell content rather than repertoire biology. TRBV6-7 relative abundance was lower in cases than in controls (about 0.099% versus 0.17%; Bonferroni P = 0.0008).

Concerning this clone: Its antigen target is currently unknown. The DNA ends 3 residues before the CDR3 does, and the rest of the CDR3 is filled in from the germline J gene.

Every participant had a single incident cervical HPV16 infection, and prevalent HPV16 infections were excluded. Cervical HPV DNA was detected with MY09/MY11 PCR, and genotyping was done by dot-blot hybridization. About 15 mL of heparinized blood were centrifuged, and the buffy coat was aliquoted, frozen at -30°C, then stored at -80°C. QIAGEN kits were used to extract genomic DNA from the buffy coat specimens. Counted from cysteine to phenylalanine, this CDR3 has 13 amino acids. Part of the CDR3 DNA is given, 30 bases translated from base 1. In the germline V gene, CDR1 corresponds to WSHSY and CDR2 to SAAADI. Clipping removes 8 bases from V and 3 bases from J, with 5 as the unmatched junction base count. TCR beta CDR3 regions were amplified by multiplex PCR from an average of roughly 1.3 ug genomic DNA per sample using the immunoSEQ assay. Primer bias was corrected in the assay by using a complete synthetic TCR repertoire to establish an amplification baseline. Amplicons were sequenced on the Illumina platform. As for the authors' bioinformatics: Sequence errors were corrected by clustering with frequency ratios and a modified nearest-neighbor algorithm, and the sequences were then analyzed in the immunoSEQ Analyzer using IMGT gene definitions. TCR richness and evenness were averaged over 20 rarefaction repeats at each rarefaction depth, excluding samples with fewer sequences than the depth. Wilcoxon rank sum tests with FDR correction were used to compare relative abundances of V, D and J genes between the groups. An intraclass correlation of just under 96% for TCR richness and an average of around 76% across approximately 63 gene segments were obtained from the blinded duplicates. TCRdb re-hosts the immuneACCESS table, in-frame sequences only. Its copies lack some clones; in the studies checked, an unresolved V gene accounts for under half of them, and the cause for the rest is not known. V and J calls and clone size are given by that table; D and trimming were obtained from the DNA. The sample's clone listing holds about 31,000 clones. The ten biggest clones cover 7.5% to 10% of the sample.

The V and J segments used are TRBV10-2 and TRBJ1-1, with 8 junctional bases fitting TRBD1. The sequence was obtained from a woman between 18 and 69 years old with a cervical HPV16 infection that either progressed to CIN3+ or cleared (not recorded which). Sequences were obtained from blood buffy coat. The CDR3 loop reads CASEDRGDTEAFF. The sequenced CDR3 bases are TGCGCCAGCGAAGACAGGGGAGACACTGAA.